This T cell receptor beta chain was identified during a study of CD8+ T cells in alopecia areata. The study, taken as a whole, reports: Scalp samples also yield sequences of resident alphabeta T cells from normal skin.

Individuals with alopecia areata gave both lesional scalp punch biopsies and peripheral blood for collection. As for this clone: No antigen is known for it.

Deletions cut 3 bases from V and 10 bases from J, with 14 bases between. Germline CDR1 and CDR2: SGDLS and YYNGEE. This CDR3 is 13 amino acids long. cDNA serving as the sequencing template came from extracted, reverse transcribed RNA. Using immunoSEQ multiplex PCR, the repertoire was profiled, and TCRdb retains in-frame clones only, with some absent. The table shows 30,000 to 35,000 clones, with approximately 60% occurring only once. The clonotype originates from a human donor with alopecia areata. Material for sequencing was NKG2D-high CD8+ T cells sorted from blood. The chain links TRBV9 to TRBJ1-5; D is possibly TRBD1 (6 bases). CDR3 sequence reads: CASSATGQYPQHF. As DNA, the CDR3 is TGTGCCAGCAGCGCGACCGGACAGTATCCCCAGCATTTT.